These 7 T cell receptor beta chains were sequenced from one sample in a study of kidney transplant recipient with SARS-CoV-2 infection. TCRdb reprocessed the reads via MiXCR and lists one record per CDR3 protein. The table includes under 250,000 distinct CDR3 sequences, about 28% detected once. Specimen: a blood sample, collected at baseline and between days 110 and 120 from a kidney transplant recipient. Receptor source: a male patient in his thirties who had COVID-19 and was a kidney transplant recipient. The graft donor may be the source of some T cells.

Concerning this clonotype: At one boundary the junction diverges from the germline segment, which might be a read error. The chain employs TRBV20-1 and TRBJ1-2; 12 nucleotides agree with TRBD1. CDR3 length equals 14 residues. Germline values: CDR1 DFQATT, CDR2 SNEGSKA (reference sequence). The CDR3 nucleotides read TGCAGTGCCAGACCGGGACAGGGGGCGCGTGGCTCCACCTTC. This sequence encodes CSARPGQGARGSTF.

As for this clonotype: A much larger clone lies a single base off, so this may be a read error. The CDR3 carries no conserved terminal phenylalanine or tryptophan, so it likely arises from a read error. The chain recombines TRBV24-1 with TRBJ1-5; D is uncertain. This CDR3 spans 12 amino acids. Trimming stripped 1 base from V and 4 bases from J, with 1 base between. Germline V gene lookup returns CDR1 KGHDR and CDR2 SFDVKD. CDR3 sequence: CATSDLNQPQHL. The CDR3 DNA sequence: TGTGCCACCAGTGATTTAAATCAGCCCCAGCATCTT.

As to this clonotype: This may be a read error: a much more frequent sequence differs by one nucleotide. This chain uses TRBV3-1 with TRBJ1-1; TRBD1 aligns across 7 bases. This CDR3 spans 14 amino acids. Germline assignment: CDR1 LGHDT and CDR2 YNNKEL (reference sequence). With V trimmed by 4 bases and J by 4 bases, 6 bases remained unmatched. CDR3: CASSRGQMGTEAFF. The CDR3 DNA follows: TGTGCCAGCAGCCGGGGACAGATGGGCACTGAAGCTTTCTTT.

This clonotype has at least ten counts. The CDR3 DNA is TGTGCCAGCAGGGGAAGGGACAGAAATCAGCCCCAGCATTTT. As protein: CASRGRDRNQPQHF. The rearrangement joins TRBV6-8 to TRBJ1-5, with 7 positions matching TRBD1. Germline CDR1 MNHGY, CDR2 SAAAGT. This CDR3 region has 14 residues. The V gene end was trimmed by 6 bases and the J gene end by 4 bases; junction bases not matched to a gene: 6.

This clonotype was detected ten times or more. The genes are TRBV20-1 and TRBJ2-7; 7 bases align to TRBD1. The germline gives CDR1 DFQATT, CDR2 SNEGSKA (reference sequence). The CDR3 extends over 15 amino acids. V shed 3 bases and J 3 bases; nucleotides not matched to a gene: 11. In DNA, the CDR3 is TGCAGTGCTAGTAGATTCGGGGACAGAAACTACGAGCAGTACTTC. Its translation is CSASRFGDRNYEQYF.

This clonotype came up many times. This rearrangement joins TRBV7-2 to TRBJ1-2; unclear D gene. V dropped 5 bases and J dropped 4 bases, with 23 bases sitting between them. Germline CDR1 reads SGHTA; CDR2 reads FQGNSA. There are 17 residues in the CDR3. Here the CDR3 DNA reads TGTGCCAGCAGCGGATGTCACAGAGACGGAAAGACCTATGGCTACACCTTC. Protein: CASSGCHRDGKTYGYTF.

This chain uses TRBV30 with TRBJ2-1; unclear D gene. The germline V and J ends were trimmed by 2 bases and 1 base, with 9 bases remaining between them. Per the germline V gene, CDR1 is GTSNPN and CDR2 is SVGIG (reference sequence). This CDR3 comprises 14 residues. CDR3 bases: TGTGCCTGGAGTTTAAAAGGGTCCTACAATGAGCAGTTCTTC. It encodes CAWSLKGSYNEQFF.